The rows below give T cell receptor beta chains drawn from one sample of a study of STAT3 mutations in large granular lymphocyte leukemia. The assay was immunoSEQ multiplex PCR, and TCRdb's table has in-frame clones only and misses some. The repertoire holds about 19,000 clones, with roughly 90% as singletons. The sample taken for sequencing was peripheral blood mononuclear cells. Receptors originate from a man between 60 and 75 years old with T-cell large granular lymphocyte leukemia. Some clones in this sample may be carry-over from other donors' samples. Both conserved end residues are part of each CDR3. Each record gives: J gene, V gene, D gene, clone size, CDR3 protein, CDR3 DNA. The D gene is left open where the match is weak. Clone size is shown for a subset of rows, as once, few, many or a class of expanded clone.

TRBJ1-1	TRBV2	TRBD1	.	CASRDRVNTEAFF	TGTGCCAGCAGGGACAGGGTGAACACTGAAGCTTTCTTT
TRBJ2-1	TRBV7-2	TRBD2	.	CASSLATTSADRDEQFF	TGTGCCAGCAGCTTAGCGACAACTAGCGCGGATCGCGATGAGCAGTTCTTC
TRBJ2-3	TRBV13	TRBD2	once	CASSSRDYGGDTQYF	TGTGCCAGCAGCTCCCGGGACTACGGGGGTGATACGCAGTATTTT
TRBJ2-3	TRBV7-9	.	.	CASSVKSTDTQYF	TGTGCCAGCAGCGTCAAAAGCACAGATACGCAGTATTTT
TRBJ1-4	TRBV27	.	.	CASSLSGPAEKLFF	TGTGCCAGCAGTTTATCGGGACCAGCTGAAAAACTGTTTTTT
TRBJ1-6	TRBV5-4	TRBD1	.	CASKQTGANSPLHF	TGTGCCAGCAAACAGACAGGGGCTAATTCACCCCTCCACTTT
TRBJ2-5	TRBV28	TRBD1	.	CASRTGGPSPQYF	TGTGCCAGTAGGACAGGGGGCCCCTCCCCCCAGTACTTC
TRBJ1-5	TRBV18	.	.	CASSSSFGDSVGSLHF	TGTGCCAGCTCATCATCCTTCGGGGACTCTGTCGGTTCTTTACATTTT
TRBJ2-6	TRBV27	.	.	CASSESSGANVLTF	TGTGCCAGCAGTGAATCCTCTGGGGCCAACGTCCTGACTTTC
TRBJ2-7	TRBV5-4	.	.	CASSMDRLYEQYF	TGTGCCAGCAGCATGGACAGACTCTACGAGCAGTACTTC
TRBJ2-2	TRBV6-1	TRBD1	.	CASSEGGTANTGELFF	TGTGCCAGCAGTGAAGGAGGGACAGCGAACACCGGGGAGCTGTTTTTT
TRBJ2-1	TRBV5-1	.	once	CASSTGLLSYYNEQFF	TGCGCCAGCAGCACGGGACTCCTGAGTTACTACAATGAGCAGTTCTTC
TRBJ2-2	TRBV5-4	.	.	CASSLAKGGGELFF	TGTGCCAGCAGCTTGGCCAAAGGGGGCGGGGAGCTGTTTTTT
TRBJ2-6	TRBV18	.	.	CASSPRGNSGANVLTF	TGTGCCAGCTCACCGCGGGGTAACTCTGGGGCCAACGTCCTGACTTTC
TRBJ1-2	TRBV2	TRBD1	.	CASGPGGSYGYTF	TGTGCCAGCGGTCCAGGGGGGAGCTATGGCTACACCTTC
TRBJ1-5	TRBV7-2	TRBD1	.	CASSSGQGHQPQHF	TGTGCCAGCAGCTCAGGACAGGGGCATCAGCCCCAGCATTTT
TRBJ1-6	TRBV6-5	TRBD1	.	CASRETGAYSPLHF	TGTGCCAGCAGGGAAACAGGGGCCTATTCACCCCTCCACTTT
TRBJ2-5	TRBV5-4	.	.	CASSFQETQYF	TGTGCCAGCAGCTTCCAAGAGACCCAGTACTTC
TRBJ1-4	TRBV14	.	.	CASSQNGLRNEKLFF	TGTGCCAGCAGCCAGAATGGGTTACGAAATGAAAAACTGTTTTTT
TRBJ2-7	TRBV27	.	.	CASTPGQAGANPEQYF	TGTGCCAGCACCCCGGGACAGGCGGGGGCCAACCCCGAGCAGTACTTC
TRBJ2-3	TRBV18	.	.	CASSENRDFRTSTDTQYF	TGTGCCAGCTCAGAGAACCGGGACTTTCGCACTAGCACAGATACGCAGTATTTT
TRBJ2-3	TRBV19	.	.	CASTPGPGRGDTQYF	TGTGCCAGTACCCCCGGACCGGGGCGGGGTGATACGCAGTATTTT
TRBJ2-1	TRBV7-9	TRBD2	.	CASSLLITGGNNEQFF	TGTGCCAGCAGCTTGCTCATAACGGGGGGTAACAATGAGCAGTTCTTC
TRBJ2-3	TRBV29-1	TRBD1	.	CSARPDRGAQYF	TGCAGCGCCCGCCCCGACAGGGGTGCGCAGTATTTT
TRBJ2-5	TRBV2	.	few	CASSMGAGGETQYF	TGTGCCAGCAGTATGGGGGCAGGTGGGGAGACCCAGTACTTC